Below are 16 T cell receptor beta chains sequenced from a single sample in a study of blood T cells in healthy people across ages. A second about 7 to 11 cycle PCR used barcoded and J-beta primers. TCRdb reprocessed the 5' RACE reads with MiXCR, giving one entry per CDR3 protein. This table holds about 1.7 million distinct CDR3 sequences, roughly 28% found once. The sequencing sample was made of blood. The origin of the receptors is a young woman in good health.

The chain combines TRBV9 with TRBJ1-2; 10 nucleotides line up with TRBD1. The CDR3 length is 15 residues. The junction had 8 bases not matched to a gene; V was cut back by 3 bases and J by 6 bases. The V gene's germline CDR1 is SGDLS and CDR2 YYNGEE. The CDR3 nucleotides read TGTGCCAGCAGCGAGGACAGGGGGTATGAAGATGGCTACACCTTC. It is translated as CASSEDRGYEDGYTF.

The V and J genes are TRBV4-1 and TRBJ2-1; D call uncertain. The CDR3 runs to 14 residues. The ends were cut back, 4 bases at V and 7 bases at J, with 14 bases in the middle. Germline V CDR1 and CDR2: MGHRA, YSYEKL. CDR3 DNA: TGCGCCAGCAGCCTATCCTGGAGTTCTAATGAGCAGTTCTTC. The encoded protein is CASSLSWSSNEQFF.

The chain employs TRBV5-1 and TRBJ2-1, with 11 bases aligning to TRBD2. CDR3 length: 18 amino acids. V lost 3 bases to trimming and J lost 6 bases; unmatched junction nucleotides: 14. The germline V gene has CDR1 SGHRS and CDR2 YFSETQ. The CDR3 coding sequence is TGCGCCAGCAGCTCCCCCGCCCATAGCGGGGGGGCGCTCAATGAGCAGTTCTTC. Translated, it gives CASSSPAHSGGALNEQFF.

A word on this clonotype: It may be a read error: a sequence one base away is much more abundant. V gene TRBV2 combines with J gene TRBJ2-1; TRBD2 is a possible D gene (5 bases). There are 13 residues in the CDR3. Trimming took off 1 base at V and 13 bases at J, with 14 bases between the two ends. Germline V gives CDR1 SNHLY, CDR2 FYNNEI. Here the CDR3 reads CASSEGPGETQFF. The CDR3, as DNA: TGTGCCAGCAGTGAAGGCCCCGGGGAGACCCAGTTCTTC.

Worth noting for this clonotype: A much larger clone lies one base from this, so it may be a read error. The chain combines TRBV4-1 with TRBJ2-5, with D perhaps matching TRBD2 (5 bases). The J call could be wrong; TRBJ2-7 is a better fit for the DNA end. The germline gives CDR1 MGHRA, CDR2 YSYEKL. The length of the CDR3 is 15 residues. CDR3 amino acids: CASSLVVRGPNEQYF. The CDR3 nucleotides are TGCGCCAGCAGCCTAGTTGTGAGAGGGCCAAACGAGCAGTACTTC.

In the case of this clonotype: A much larger clone is a single base away; this may be a read error. The V and J genes are TRBV29-1 and TRBJ2-1, with D hard to call. The end of the DNA aligns better with TRBJ2-7, so the J call may be wrong. This CDR3 is built from 16 residues. CDR1 and CDR2 (germline): SQVTM, ANQGSEA. CDR3 in DNA: TGCAGCGTCCTCCCAAGTGGGAATTGGACCTACAATGAGCAGTACTTC. Its protein product is CSVLPSGNWTYNEQYF.

This clonotype was counted only a few times. The J gene is TRBJ2-7, the V gene TRBV10-3, with 7 bases matching TRBD2. The CDR3 is 14 amino acids. Germline V gene sequence: CDR1 ENHRY, CDR2 SYGVKD. The J segment lost 5 bases and the V segment lost 6 bases, leaving 10 bases of the junction unmatched. In nucleotides, the CDR3 is TGTGCCATCAGATATCCCGGGACTACTAACGAGCAGTACTTC. It yields the protein CAIRYPGTTNEQYF.

This clonotype was seen a few times. The chain recombines TRBV4-2 with TRBJ2-7; 9 bases are a match to TRBD2. V lost 3 bases, J lost 2 bases, and 11 bases stayed unmatched. CDR3 length: 17 residues. CDR1 LGHNA and CDR2 YNFKEQ come from the germline V gene. CDR3 DNA: TGTGCCAGCAGCCAGTTGGCGGGGGGGCCGGGAACCTACGAGCAGTACTTC. Translation: CASSQLAGGPGTYEQYF.

In regard to this clonotype: The junction and the germline gene differ at one end; a read error may be behind it. The chain recombines TRBV12-3 or TRBV12-4 with TRBJ2-1, with 9 nucleotides matching TRBD2. The CDR3 spans 16 residues. This chain's CDR3 is CVSSPLSLAGLNGQFF. The CDR3 nucleotides read TGTGTCAGCAGCCCCCTGTCCCTAGCGGGATTGAATGGGCAGTTCTTC.

Only a few counts were recorded for this clonotype. J is TRBJ2-2 and V is TRBV12-3 or TRBV12-4; a possible D gene is TRBD2 (6 bases). Trimming took 3 bases from V and 5 from J, leaving 10 bases between them. This CDR3 is 14 amino acids long. This CDR3 is CASSFLAVTGELFF. The CDR3 DNA sequence: TGTGCCAGCAGTTTTTTAGCGGTTACCGGGGAGCTGTTTTTT.

The rearrangement uses TRBV18 and TRBJ2-1; a possible D gene is TRBD2 (6 bases). V was pared by 3 bases and J by 2 bases, with 11 bases between. Germline V lookup: CDR1 KGHSH, CDR2 LQKENI. This CDR3 comprises 15 residues. The CDR3 protein is CASSPVGGTYNEQFF. CDR3 in DNA: TGTGCCAGCTCACCCGTTGGGGGGACCTACAATGAGCAGTTCTTC.

This rearrangement joins TRBV5-1 to TRBJ1-2, with TRBD1 matching over 8 bases. J was trimmed by 7 bases and V by 4 bases; bases with no gene match: 15. Looked up from germline, CDR1 is SGHRS and CDR2 is YFSETQ. CDR3 length: 16 residues. This CDR3 is CASSRNTGNQGAGYTF. CDR3 sequence (DNA): TGCGCCAGCAGCCGAAACACTGGGAACCAGGGGGCTGGCTACACCTTC.

This clonotype was seen more than once but under ten times. The DNA of the CDR3 is TGTGCCAGCAGCCGCTGGACTAGCGGGGGGGCCTACGAGCAGTACTTC. It yields the protein CASSRWTSGGAYEQYF. The chain links TRBV14 to TRBJ2-7; 15 bases fit TRBD2. The germline gives CDR1 SGHDN, CDR2 FVKESK. With 4 bases clipped from V and 2 bases from J, the junction kept 3 bases outside the gene matches. This CDR3 comprises 16 residues.

The chain links TRBV6-1 to TRBJ1-5, with D possibly TRBD1 on 5 matching bases. This CDR3 has 14 amino acids. The ends were cut back, 2 bases at V and 5 bases at J, with 10 bases in the middle. Germline V gene sequence: CDR1 MNHNS, CDR2 SASEGT. This chain's CDR3 is CASSEWGSYQPQHF. In DNA, the CDR3 is TGTGCCAGCAGTGAATGGGGGAGTTATCAGCCCCAGCATTTT.

This clonotype was seen more than once but under ten times. The CDR3: CASTYRDIKNIQYF. Written as DNA, the CDR3 is TGTGCCAGCACCTACCGGGACATCAAAAACATTCAGTACTTC. V usage is TRBV14 and J usage is TRBJ2-4; TRBD1 might be the D (6 bases). The CDR3 is 14 amino acids. V was pared by 7 bases and J by 3 bases, with 13 bases between. The germline CDR1 and CDR2 sequences are SGHDN and FVKESK.

CDR3 nucleotides: TGTGCCACGGGGGTAGGGGATGAGCAGTTCTTC. Translation gives CATGVGDEQFF. The gene calls are TRBV7-6 and TRBJ2-1; TRBD2 is a possible D gene (6 bases). Trimming left V 10 bases short and J 8 bases short, with 12 bases between. This CDR3 spans 11 amino acids. CDR1 is SGHVS, CDR2 FNYEAQ, per germline.